This T cell receptor beta chain derives from a study of response to subunit inactivated influenza vaccine (dated by TCRdb to the late 2010s). Study-wide context: Deep quantitative T cell receptor repertoire profiling was used in the study to track responses to a trivalent subunit inactivated influenza vaccine. Overall study results and their limits: The authors proposed that each seasonal influenza vaccination may bring in only a limited number of new T cells.

Receptor amplification or capture employed RT-PCR. The sequencer listed for this sample is Illumina HiSeq 2500. In TCRdb, the public reads were trimmed at Q25 with fastp and aligned with MiXCR, with productive beta chains retained. Every entry covers one CDR3 protein and lists the most common genes and DNA from its rows. This sample comprises about 700,000 distinct CDR3 sequences, approximately 14% of them detected only once. 5.5% to 7% of the sample is in the top ten clones. This clonotype has a handful of counts. Its binding antigen is unknown. Base-call qualities are not available, and no considerably larger clone is one nucleotide away. The CDR3 has 11 amino acids, counting the end cysteine and phenylalanine. The kept DNA is CDR3 alone, 33 bases in frame from the first base. CDR1 DFQATT and CDR2 SNEGSKA are derived from the germline V gene (reference sequence). The junction carries 5 bases between V and J, which are trimmed by 5 bases and 1 base respectively.

The receptor comes from a man in his forties or fifties who received an inactivated influenza vaccine. Donor details come from another sample of the same person, matched by shared clones. The chain is assembled from TRBV20-1 and TRBJ2-5; the D gene cannot be resolved reliably. This specimen consisted of PBMCs from blood, obtained roughly 15 days before vaccination. The nucleotides are TGCAGTGCTCTGGGCCAAGAGACCCAGTACTTC. This sequence encodes CSALGQETQYF.